The source of this T cell receptor (beta chain) is a study of T-cell reconstitution after alpha-beta-depleted transplantation in children. Unique molecular identifiers tagged the TCRbeta library. Via MiXCR, TCRdb re-called the PCR reads, giving one row per CDR3 protein. The sample yields around 270,000 distinct CDR3 sequences, 6% to 10% seen once. This CDR3 has 18 amino acids. The germline gives CDR1 SGHAT, CDR2 FQDESV (reference sequence). Trimming pared 4 bases from V and 4 bases from J, leaving 23 bases between. This clonotype was detected ten times or more. The antigen is not known. Whole-study findings and limits: From surviving recipient T cells and thymic progenitors came the high day-60 TCRbeta diversity observed in some patients. Approximately two months post-transplant, alpha-beta T cells reportedly originated from several hundred expanded graft clones. Fresh T-cell production supplied most of the T-cell counts and diversity seen one year after transplant.

The origin of this receptor is a female patient aged 2 to 10 who had a stem cell transplant for Fanconi anemia, so the T cells may come from the graft donor. The rearrangement links TRBV11-1 to TRBJ2-1, with D perhaps being TRBD1 or TRBD2 (5 bases each). Sequencing used peripheral blood, obtained 360 days after TCRalphabeta/CD19-depleted stem cell transplant. CDR3 protein: CASSSQPSGTASYNEQFF. DNA of the CDR3: TGTGCCAGCAGCTCTCAGCCCTCCGGGACGGCGTCTTACAATGAGCAGTTCTTC.